These 20 T cell receptor beta chains were sequenced from one sample in a study of CD8+ T cells in alopecia areata. Extraction and reverse transcription of RNA yielded cDNA as the sequencing template. TCRdb's table, derived via immunoSEQ multiplex PCR, lists solely in-frame clones and lacks some. The data show about 100,000 clones, approximately 50% seen once. Sequenced sample: NKG2D-low CD8+ T cells sorted from blood. The receptor set was obtained from a human donor with alopecia areata.

The chain combines TRBV6-6 with TRBJ1-2; D possibly corresponds to TRBD1 (6 bases). Between the trimmed V and J ends, which lost 7 bases and 7 bases, there was a span of 13 bases. CDR1 is MNHNY, CDR2 SVGAGI, per germline (reference sequence). CDR3 size: 12 residues. DNA for the CDR3: TGTGCCAGCAAGGGTGACAGGATTGGCTACACCTTC. It specifies CASKGDRIGYTF.

This chain joins TRBV28 and TRBJ2-7; D uncertain. V dropped 4 bases and J dropped 3 bases, with 10 bases sitting between them. The CDR3 is 13 residues long. Germline V gene lookup returns CDR1 MDHEN and CDR2 SYDVKM. CDR3 bases: TGTGCCAGCAGTTCGACCAATTACTACGAGCAGTACTTC. Translated: CASSSTNYYEQYF.

This chain joins TRBV29-1 and TRBJ2-3; D is ambiguous. Deletions cut 5 bases from V and 4 bases from J, with 4 bases between. The CDR3 has 10 residues. Germline-derived CDR1 and CDR2 are SQVTM and ANQGSEA. This CDR3 is CSVWSDTQYF. The CDR3, as DNA: TGCAGCGTTTGGTCAGATACGCAGTATTTT.

This clone has only a few counts. This chain uses TRBV28 with TRBJ2-1, with 7 bases lining up with TRBD1. The CDR3 extends over 13 amino acids. Trimming removed 7 bases from V and 8 bases from J; junction bases left unmatched: 8. Per germline, CDR1 MDHEN and CDR2 SYDVKM. The CDR3 here is CASTTTGRDEQFF. The CDR3 region has the DNA TGTGCCAGCACGACGACAGGGCGGGATGAGCAGTTCTTC.

The rearrangement uses TRBV6-5 and TRBJ2-7; D possibly corresponds to TRBD1 (6 bases). This CDR3 is built from 11 residues. V lost 8 bases to trimming and J lost 2 bases, with 7 bases between them. Germline values: CDR1 MNHEY, CDR2 SVGAGI. The CDR3 region is CASGTPYEQYF. The CDR3 DNA follows: TGTGCCAGCGGGACACCCTACGAGCAGTACTTC.

This clone was observed a handful of times. This rearrangement joins TRBV5-1 to TRBJ2-2, with D maybe TRBD1 (5 bases). Germline CDR1 and CDR2: SGHRS and YFSETQ. CDR3 length: 15 amino acids. V was shortened by 0 bases and J by 4 bases, with 10 bases between the two germline ends. Here the CDR3 reads CASSLVTDFTGELFF. The CDR3 bases are TGCGCCAGCAGCTTGGTGACAGACTTCACCGGGGAGCTGTTTTTT.

The chain employs TRBV5-4 and TRBJ2-5, with D unresolved. CDR1 and CDR2 (germline): SGHNT, YYREEE (reference sequence). The V end lost 1 base, the J end lost 4 bases, and 11 bases lay between the germline ends. The CDR3 contains 14 residues. CDR3 sequence reads: CASSLYREAETQYF. The CDR3 bases are TGTGCCAGCAGCTTGTACCGAGAGGCAGAGACCCAGTACTTC.

The rearrangement uses TRBV19 and TRBJ2-1; D is possibly TRBD1 (6 bases). The CDR3 covers 13 residues. Trimming removed 3 bases at V and 8 bases at J, with 11 bases between. Germline V CDR1 and CDR2: LNHDA, SQIVND (reference sequence). Written as DNA, the CDR3 is TGTGCCAGTAGTATCGGTCCAGGGGATGAGCAGTTCTTC. It is translated as CASSIGPGDEQFF.

This clone was seen a handful of times. This rearrangement joins TRBV7-9 to TRBJ2-5; D not resolved. Germline assignment: CDR1 SEHNR and CDR2 FQNEAQ (reference sequence). Trimming took 1 base from V and 2 from J, leaving 8 bases between them. This CDR3 contains 14 residues. CDR3 nucleotide sequence: TGTGCCAGCAGCTTAGTGGCAGTTCAAGAGACCCAGTACTTC. Translation: CASSLVAVQETQYF.

This rearrangement joins TRBV6-5 to TRBJ2-1; D is uncertain. The CDR3 runs 13 residues. V lost 0 bases to trimming and J lost 4 bases, with 4 bases between them. Per the germline V gene, CDR1 is MNHEY and CDR2 is SVGAGI. The CDR3 region has the DNA TGTGCCAGCAGTTACTCGATATACAATGAGCAGTTCTTC. This codes for CASSYSIYNEQFF.

J is TRBJ2-1 and V is TRBV27, with no clear D. The CDR3 extends over 11 amino acids. The germline V gene has CDR1 MNHEY and CDR2 SMNVEV (reference sequence). The V and J ends lost 5 bases and 5 bases respectively, with 4 bases between them. Here the CDR3 DNA reads TGTGCCAGCAGTAAAAACAATGAGCAGTTCTTC. It translates to CASSKNNEQFF.

This clone has more than one count but fewer than ten. The rearrangement uses TRBV28 and TRBJ1-1; D not certain. Germline V gives CDR1 MDHEN, CDR2 SYDVKM. The CDR3 is 14 amino acids. Between the trimmed V and J ends, which lost 5 bases and 1 base, there was a span of 11 bases. The CDR3 nucleotides read TGTGCCAGCAGTCCTCCTTCGGAGAACACTGAAGCTTTCTTT. Translation: CASSPPSENTEAFF.

This chain links TRBV11-1 with TRBJ2-7, with a possible D match to TRBD2 (5 bases). Germline CDR1 SGHAT, CDR2 FQDESV (reference sequence). Trimming cost V 3 bases and J 3 bases, with 15 bases left between them. There are 15 residues in the CDR3. In nucleotides, the CDR3 is TGTGCCAGCAGCTTCGGGCGCGGCGCGGGCTACGAGCAGTACTTC. This encodes CASSFGRGAGYEQYF. Together with reference TRBV11-1 and TRBJ2-7, the CDR3 gives the full variable domain: EAEVAQSPRYKITEKSQAVAFWCDPISGHATLYWYRQILGQGPELLVQFQDESVVDDSQLPKDRFSAERLKGVDSTLKIQPAELGDSAMYLCASSFGRGAGYEQYFGPGTRLTVT.

CDR3 amino acids: CASSGRGLGYEQYF. CDR3 sequence (DNA): TGTGCCAGCAGTGGGAGAGGGCTCGGCTACGAGCAGTACTTC. The gene calls are TRBV28 and TRBJ2-7; D may be TRBD2 (5 bases). V shed 5 bases and J shed 3 bases, with 14 bases lying between them. Germline V lookup: CDR1 MDHEN, CDR2 SYDVKM. CDR3 length equals 14 residues.

The chain employs TRBV11-2 and TRBJ2-5, with D perhaps being TRBD1 or TRBD2 (5 bases each). The V gene lost 3 bases and the J gene lost 5 bases, with 13 bases spanning the gap. Germline values: CDR1 SGHAT, CDR2 FQNNGV. The CDR3 extends over 14 amino acids. CDR3 loop: CASSFGRGAETQYF. DNA of the CDR3: TGTGCCAGCAGCTTCGGTCGGGGCGCGGAGACCCAGTACTTC.

This clone appeared once. The chain recombines TRBV7-9 with TRBJ1-2; 7 nucleotides match TRBD1. Germline V lookup: CDR1 SEHNR, CDR2 FQNEAQ (reference sequence). V was clipped by 6 bases and J by 6 bases; unmatched bases: 10. There are 14 residues in the CDR3. CDR3 DNA sequence: TGTGCCAGCAGTTCCCAGGGGGAGGCAGATGGCTACACCTTC. Translation gives CASSSQGEADGYTF.

This clone was observed a few times. This chain connects TRBV7-8 to TRBJ2-1; TRBD2 is a possible D gene (6 bases). Germline lookup yields CDR1 SGHVS and CDR2 FQNEAQ. The CDR3 is 14 amino acids. Between the trimmed V and J ends, which lost 8 bases and 8 bases, there was a span of 19 bases. In DNA, the CDR3 is TGTGCCAGCGCCAGGCAGGGAGGTTCCGATGAGCAGTTCTTC. Its translation: CASARQGGSDEQFF.

This clone was found once. The chain combines TRBV4-1 with TRBJ1-2; no definite D call. Trimming took 0 bases from V and 7 from J, leaving 0 bases between them. Per germline, CDR1 MGHRA and CDR2 YSYEKL. This CDR3 has 10 amino acids. Written as DNA, the CDR3 is TGCGCCAGCAGCCAAGATGGCTACACCTTC. It codes for CASSQDGYTF.

The chain carries TRBV12-5 and TRBJ2-1; weak D call: TRBD2 (5 bases). Trimming took 3 bases from V and 5 from J, leaving 11 bases between them. The V gene's germline CDR1 is LGHNT and CDR2 FRNRAP. The CDR3 is 14 amino acids. In nucleotides, the CDR3 is TGTGCTAGTGGTTTCCCGGGGATCAACAATGAGCAGTTCTTC. Translation: CASGFPGINNEQFF.

The V gene is TRBV7-3, the J gene TRBJ2-3; the match to TRBD2 covers 11 bases. V shed 5 bases, J shed 6 bases, and the junction held 7 bases outside the gene matches. This CDR3 spans 15 amino acids. CDR1 is SGHTA, CDR2 FQGTGA, per germline. The CDR3 region has the DNA TGTGCCAGCAGCCTGACTAGCGGGAACGCGGATACGCAGTATTTT. The encoded protein is CASSLTSGNADTQYF.